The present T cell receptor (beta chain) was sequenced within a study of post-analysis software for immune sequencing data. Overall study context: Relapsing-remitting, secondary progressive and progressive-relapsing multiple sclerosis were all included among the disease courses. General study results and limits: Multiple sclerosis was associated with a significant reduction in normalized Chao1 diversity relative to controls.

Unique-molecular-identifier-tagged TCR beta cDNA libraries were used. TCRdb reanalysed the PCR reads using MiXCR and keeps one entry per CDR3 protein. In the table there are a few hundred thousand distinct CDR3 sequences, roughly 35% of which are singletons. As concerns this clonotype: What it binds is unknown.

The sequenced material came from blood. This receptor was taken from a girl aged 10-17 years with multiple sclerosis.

The CDR3 sequence: CASSWATGNNYGYTF. The CDR3 region has the DNA TGTGCCAGCAGTTGGGCCACCGGCAATAACTATGGCTACACCTTC. This chain links TRBV28 with TRBJ1-2; D unclear. V gave up 4 bases and J gave up 1 base, with 13 bases separating them. Germline V gene lookup returns CDR1 MDHEN and CDR2 SYDVKM. The CDR3 consists of 15 residues.